This T cell receptor (beta chain) was obtained from a study of blood T cells in healthy people across ages. For the second PCR, which ran for 7 to 11 cycles, a sample-barcoded 5' primer and a J-beta primer mix were used. Template switching added a 12-random-nucleotide identifier to every cDNA molecule. Every sample gave at least 2.5 million paired-end reads containing CDR3. TCRdb re-called the 5' RACE reads through MiXCR, storing one row per CDR3 protein. The sample lists about a million distinct CDR3 sequences; about 48% were seen once. Study-level points and caveats: The unsorted PBMCs prevented any conclusive comparison of naive versus antigen-experienced cells.

Note on this clonotype: The antigen is not known. One junction end disagrees with the germline gene, perhaps due to a read error.

The material sequenced was blood. The TCR was taken from a young man in good health.

CDR3 amino acids: CASSVALSTEAFF. The CDR3 bases are TGTGCTAGCAGCGTAGCGCTGAGCACTGAAGCTTTCTTT. V is TRBV7-7 and J is TRBJ1-1; D gene ambiguous. The CDR3 has 13 amino acids. CDR1 SSHAT and CDR2 FNYEAQ come from the germline V gene (reference sequence).